A selection of T cell receptor beta chains follows, all from one sample in a study of blood T cell dynamics during melanoma immunotherapy. Clones were sequenced by immunoSEQ multiplex PCR, and TCRdb holds only the in-frame ones, with some missing. Here the sample spans roughly 15,000 clones, around 86% being singletons. Sequences were derived from blood, sampled from a patient treated with checkpoint blockade. The receptors shown here come from a human donor with melanoma. The CDR3 runs from the conserved cysteine through the conserved F or W. The D gene is left open where the match is weak. Clone size appears in some rows only: once, few, many, or a class for an expanded clone.

V gene	clone size	D gene	CDR3 length	J gene	CDR3 protein	CDR3 DNA
TRBV29-1	once	TRBD2	14	TRBJ2-7	CSVGGSGTSDEQYF	TGCAGCGTTGGTGGGAGCGGGACCTCAGACGAGCAGTACTTC
TRBV19	NA	NA	15	TRBJ1-1	CASSLRGRLNTEAFF	TGTGCCAGTAGCCTGAGAGGCCGGTTGAACACTGAAGCTTTCTTT
TRBV7-2	NA	TRBD2	17	TRBJ2-3	CASTVGVAGGGTDTQYF	TGTGCCAGCACCGTTGGGGTAGCGGGGGGCGGAACAGATACGCAGTATTTT
TRBV11-3	NA	TRBD1	15	TRBJ2-5	CASSLGQGRGETQYF	TGTGCCAGCAGCTTAGGACAGGGGCGAGGAGAGACCCAGTACTTC
TRBV5-1	NA	NA	14	TRBJ1-2	CASSFNRFGYGYTF	TGCGCCAGCAGCTTCAACAGATTTGGCTATGGCTACACCTTC
TRBV18	NA	NA	13	TRBJ2-2	CASSRSGAGELFF	TGTGCCAGCTCACGATCAGGGGCCGGGGAGCTGTTTTTT
TRBV5-1	NA	TRBD1	15	TRBJ1-6	CASRSGTGGYSPLHF	TGCGCCAGCAGATCAGGGACAGGGGGCTATTCACCCCTCCACTTT
TRBV10-2	few	NA	14	TRBJ1-5	CASSDRRANQPQHF	TGCGCCAGCAGTGATCGGCGCGCCAATCAGCCCCAGCATTTT
TRBV14	NA	TRBD1	17	TRBJ2-6	CASSRQGASSGANVLTF	TGTGCCAGCAGCCGACAGGGGGCATCCTCTGGGGCCAACGTCCTGACTTTC
TRBV6-4	once	NA	14	TRBJ2-1	CASSEWGGRNEQFF	TGTGCCAGCAGTGAGTGGGGGGGCCGCAATGAGCAGTTCTTC
TRBV29-1	NA	NA	12	TRBJ2-5	CSVLDAGETQYF	TGCAGCGTCCTTGATGCCGGAGAGACCCAGTACTTC
TRBV10-1	once	NA	14	TRBJ2-5	CASSEVRGSGTQYF	TGCGCCAGCAGTGAGGTTAGGGGGTCTGGGACCCAGTACTTC
TRBV5-4	NA	TRBD2	18	TRBJ2-1	CASSLGGLAGGSYNEQFF	TGTGCCAGCAGCTTGGGAGGACTAGCGGGGGGCAGCTACAATGAGCAGTTCTTC
TRBV5-1	NA	TRBD2	15	TRBJ2-5	CASTPGGAASETQYF	TGCGCCAGCACCCCCGGGGGGGCCGCCTCGGAGACCCAGTACTTC
TRBV18	once	TRBD2	15	TRBJ2-3	CASSPLAGGSDTQYF	TGTGCCAGCTCACCACTCGCGGGGGGATCCGATACGCAGTATTTT
TRBV7-2	NA	NA	15	TRBJ2-7	CASSKRTAESVEQYF	TGTGCCAGCAGCAAACGGACAGCTGAAAGTGTTGAGCAGTACTTC
TRBV23-1	few	NA	9	TRBJ1-2	CASRARETF	TGCGCCAGCAGGGCCCGGGAGACCTTC
TRBV7-2	NA	NA	13	TRBJ2-7	CASSLMGGYEQYF	TGTGCCAGCAGCTTAATGGGTGGCTACGAGCAGTACTTC
TRBV2	NA	TRBD2	14	TRBJ2-5	CASRWSGGEETQYF	TGTGCCAGCAGATGGAGCGGGGGGGAAGAGACCCAGTACTTC
TRBV7-8	few	NA	15	TRBJ1-2	CASSPEGGGWYGYTF	TGTGCCAGCAGCCCAGAGGGCGGGGGATGGTATGGCTACACCTTC
TRBV4-3	NA	TRBD2	18	TRBJ2-3	CASSQDYLAGVYTDTQYF	TGCGCCAGCAGCCAAGATTACCTAGCGGGGGTCTACACAGATACGCAGTATTTT
TRBV9	NA	NA	13	TRBJ1-4	CASSPGDREKLFF	TGTGCCAGCAGCCCAGGCGATAGGGAAAAACTGTTTTTT
TRBV15	NA	NA	16	TRBJ1-6	CATSRAPVAGESPLHF	TGTGCCACCAGCAGAGCCCCGGTTGCGGGAGAATCACCCCTCCACTTT
TRBV5-1	NA	TRBD1	15	TRBJ2-3	CASRIGTGGTDTQYF	TGCGCCAGCAGAATCGGGACAGGGGGCACAGATACGCAGTATTTT
TRBV7-9	NA	TRBD2	16	TRBJ2-2	CASSPSARGGTGELFF	TGTGCCAGCAGCCCTTCCGCCCGGGGAGGGACCGGGGAGCTGTTTTTT
TRBV2	NA	TRBD1	14	TRBJ2-4	CASSGTGTKNIQYF	TGTGCCAGCAGTGGGACAGGGACCAAAAACATTCAGTACTTC
TRBV6-6	NA	NA	14	TRBJ2-2	CASSLQGSTGELFF	TGTGCCAGCAGTCTGCAGGGGAGCACCGGGGAGCTGTTTTTT
TRBV7-2	few	NA	15	TRBJ2-5	CASSLDSTVQETQYF	TGTGCCAGCAGCTTGGACTCGACAGTCCAAGAGACCCAGTACTTC
TRBV19	NA	NA	13	TRBJ2-5	CASSTYKQETQYF	TGTGCCAGTAGTACTTACAAGCAAGAGACCCAGTACTTC